One sample yielded the 18 T cell receptor beta chains listed below, sequenced in a study of neurological immune-mediated disorders. TCRdb analysed the 5' RACE reads with MiXCR anew, one entry per CDR3 protein. Of some 86,000 distinct CDR3 sequences in the sample, 2% to 3% were seen once. Material: PBMCs. The receptors stem from a young woman with multiple sclerosis.

This clonotype was detected many times. This chain joins TRBV20-1 and TRBJ2-1; TRBD2 aligns across 13 bases. The CDR3 runs 18 residues. Germline CDR1 and CDR2: DFQATT and SNEGSKA (reference sequence). Trimming cost V 0 bases and J 1 base; bases outside gene matches: 6. The CDR3 sequence is CSARDLGLAGVSYNEQFF. As DNA, the CDR3 is TGCAGTGCTAGAGACCTAGGACTAGCGGGGGTTTCCTACAATGAGCAGTTCTTC.

In this sample, this clonotype turned up many times. The rearrangement joins TRBV27 to TRBJ2-1; D not resolved. Germline V gives CDR1 MNHEY, CDR2 SMNVEV (reference sequence). Between the trimmed V and J ends, which lost 3 bases and 1 base, there was a span of 4 bases. This CDR3 has 13 residues. CDR3 loop: CASSFRSYNEQFF. CDR3 nucleotides: TGTGCCAGCAGTTTCAGGTCCTACAATGAGCAGTTCTTC.

This clonotype was observed at least ten times. This chain joins TRBV7-2 and TRBJ2-3; D gene unclear. The germline gives CDR1 SGHTA, CDR2 FQGNSA. The V gene lost 0 bases and the J gene lost 0 bases, with 7 bases spanning the gap. The CDR3 spans 15 residues. In DNA, the CDR3 is TGTGCCAGCAGCTTAGCGCCGGACAGCACAGATACGCAGTATTTT. Its protein product is CASSLAPDSTDTQYF.

This clonotype appeared many times. The genes are TRBV20-1 and TRBJ1-2; D not resolved. The CDR3 extends over 16 amino acids. V shed 2 bases and J shed 3 bases, with 19 bases lying between them. Germline CDR1 is DFQATT and CDR2 is SNEGSKA (reference sequence). CDR3 in DNA: TGCAGTGCTAGACCCGCCTGGGAGGGTCGAGACTATGGCTACACCTTC. Encoded protein: CSARPAWEGRDYGYTF.

This clonotype came up many times. This chain joins TRBV7-9 and TRBJ2-5, with 13 positions matching TRBD2. The CDR3 is 14 residues long. Germline CDR1 is SEHNR and CDR2 is FQNEAQ (reference sequence). V lost 6 bases and J lost 9; bases outside the gene matches: 7. CDR3 loop: CASRLGLAGTAQYF. The CDR3 DNA is TGTGCCAGCAGATTGGGACTAGCGGGGACAGCCCAGTACTTC.

This clonotype was counted at least ten times. The rearrangement joins TRBV12-3 or TRBV12-4 to TRBJ2-7; 7 nucleotides agree with TRBD1. The trim removed 7 bases at V and 6 bases at J, leaving 18 bases unmatched. This CDR3 is built from 16 residues. The DNA of the CDR3 is TGTGCCAGCACCCCCTCTTGGACAGGTCACCTCGGCGAGCAGTACTTC. This gives the protein CASTPSWTGHLGEQYF.

Many counts were recorded for this clonotype. CDR3 amino acids: CASSEVGEQFF. The CDR3 nucleotides read TGTGCCAGCTCGGAGGTAGGTGAGCAGTTCTTC. The genes are TRBV6-2 or TRBV6-3 and TRBJ2-1; perhaps TRBD2 as D (5 bases). In germline, CDR1 is MNHEY, CDR2 SVGEGT. The CDR3 totals 11 residues. Trimming cost V 8 bases and J 9 bases, with 11 bases left between them.

This clonotype was counted ten times or more. V is TRBV7-9 and J is TRBJ1-4; a weak D match, TRBD1 (5 bases). The CDR3 consists of 12 residues. V lost 7 bases and J 8 bases, leaving 11 bases between the germline ends. Germline V gives CDR1 SEHNR, CDR2 FQNEAQ (reference sequence). CDR3 in amino acids: CASKGQDEKLFF. In nucleotides, the CDR3 is TGTGCCAGCAAGGGGCAGGACGAAAAACTGTTTTTT. The full variable domain, rest sourced from reference TRBV7-9 and TRBJ1-4, is DTGVSQNPRHKITKRGQNVTFRCDPISEHNRLYWYRQTLGQGPEFLTYFQNEAQLEKSRLLSDRFSAERPKGSFSTLEIQRTEQGDSAMYLCASKGQDEKLFFGSGTQLSVL.

This clonotype was counted many times. The gene calls are TRBV24-1 and TRBJ2-5, with TRBD2 matching 11 bases. V lost 2 bases, J lost 5 bases, and 6 bases stayed unmatched. CDR3 length: 16 amino acids. Germline-derived CDR1 and CDR2 are KGHDR and SFDVKD. CDR3 sequence: CATSDSRIAGGETQYF. The CDR3 DNA follows: TGTGCCACCAGTGATTCCCGGATAGCGGGAGGGGAGACCCAGTACTTC.

This clonotype appeared many times. J is TRBJ2-5 and V is TRBV6-2 or TRBV6-3, with D hard to call. The CDR3 is made up of 13 amino acids. CDR1 is MNHEY and CDR2 is SVGEGT in the germline V gene. Trimming removed 8 bases from V and 2 bases from J, with 12 bases in between. The CDR3 protein is CASGGSLQETQYF. The CDR3 bases are TGTGCCAGCGGTGGATCCCTTCAAGAGACCCAGTACTTC.

This clonotype was seen ten or more times. This sequence joins TRBV9 and TRBJ2-7, with D perhaps matching TRBD2 (5 bases). Trimming took off 2 bases at V and 0 bases at J, with 18 bases between the two ends. CDR3 length: 17 residues. CDR1 and CDR2 from the germline V gene are SGDLS and YYNGEE. The CDR3 loop reads CASSVDGAGASSYEQYF. DNA for the CDR3: TGTGCCAGCAGCGTCGACGGTGCGGGCGCAAGCTCCTACGAGCAGTACTTC. Variable domain in full (rest from reference TRBV9 and TRBJ2-7): DSGVTQTPKHLITATGQRVTLRCSPRSGDLSVYWYQQSLDQGLQFLIQYYNGEERAKGNILERFSAQQFPDLHSELNLSSLELGDSALYFCASSVDGAGASSYEQYFGPGTRLTVT.

In its sample, this clonotype was seen many times. The chain combines TRBV20-1 with TRBJ2-1, with 10 bases matching TRBD2. The CDR3 length is 20 residues. Germline CDR1 DFQATT, CDR2 SNEGSKA (reference sequence). Trimming removed 3 bases from V and 5 bases from J; junction bases left unmatched: 22. The CDR3 DNA reads TGCAGTGCTAGGGAGCGGCGGGGACTAGCGAGACCCCGGTGGAACAATGAGCAGTTCTTC. This encodes CSARERRGLARPRWNNEQFF.

This clonotype was counted at least ten times. The chain links TRBV5-6 to TRBJ2-3, with D possibly matching TRBD2 (6 bases). Per germline, CDR1 SGHDT and CDR2 YYEEEE. The CDR3 covers 17 residues. Trimming shortened V by 5 bases and J by 5 bases, and 24 bases separated the two germline ends. The CDR3 DNA follows: TGTGCCAGCAGTTTTCCGGGAGAAGGGGTCCGGGGAGATACGCAGTATTTT. The encoded protein is CASSFPGEGVRGDTQYF.

This clonotype came up many times. The CDR3: CASSLERLAGGSSYNEQFF. The CDR3 bases are TGTGCCAGCAGCTTAGAGAGACTAGCGGGAGGGAGCTCCTACAATGAGCAGTTCTTC. The chain combines TRBV7-2 with TRBJ2-1, with 14 positions matching TRBD2. Trimming removed 1 base from V and 0 bases from J; junction bases left unmatched: 5. Germline V CDR1 and CDR2: SGHTA, FQGNSA. The CDR3 has 19 residues.

This clonotype showed up many times. The rearrangement uses TRBV5-6 and TRBJ2-7; D possibly matches TRBD1 or TRBD2 (7 bases each). The CDR3 has 15 residues. The germline V gene encodes CDR1 SGHDT and CDR2 YYEEEE. V was pared by 2 bases and J by 2 bases, with 14 bases between. CDR3 nucleotide sequence: TGTGCCAGCAGCTTCCAGGGGGGGGGACCCTACGAGCAGTACTTC. Translating it yields CASSFQGGGPYEQYF.

Many counts were recorded for this clonotype. This chain joins TRBV6-5 and TRBJ2-1; 9 bases align to TRBD2. V trimming: 7 bases; J trimming: 4 bases; junction bases outside the gene matches: 17. This CDR3 comprises 18 residues. Per germline, CDR1 MNHEY and CDR2 SVGAGI. The CDR3 region has the DNA TGTGCCAGCACCCCCCCGAGTGGTAGCGGGAGACTGTACAATGAGCAGTTCTTC. This gives the protein CASTPPSGSGRLYNEQFF.

This clonotype was seen repeatedly, ten times or more. The chain employs TRBV7-9 and TRBJ2-1, with 10 bases that match TRBD2. The V gene's germline CDR1 is SEHNR and CDR2 FQNEAQ (reference sequence). The CDR3 length is 14 residues. J was trimmed by 6 bases and V by 3 bases; bases with no gene match: 2. DNA for the CDR3: TGTGCCAGCAGCTTTCGACTAGCGGGCAATGAGCAGTTCTTC. This sequence encodes CASSFRLAGNEQFF.

Many counts were recorded for this clonotype. CDR3 nucleotide sequence: TGTGCCAGCAGCCGCGGGACTAGCGGTCCCTTAGGCAATGAGCAGTTCTTC. Encoded protein: CASSRGTSGPLGNEQFF. The chain links TRBV3-1 to TRBJ2-1; TRBD2 aligns across 11 bases. The CDR3 covers 17 residues. Germline CDR1 LGHDT, CDR2 YNNKEL (reference sequence). V was clipped by 4 bases and J by 6 bases; unmatched bases: 11.